What follows are 28 T cell receptor beta chains derived from one specimen sequenced in a study of T cell clonality in common variable immunodeficiency. Method: immunoSEQ multiplex PCR; TCRdb's copy keeps in-frame clones and lacks some. In total the sample includes approximately 42,000 clones, none of them seen once. The sequenced sample was peripheral blood mononuclear cells. These receptors were obtained from a person between 18 and 69 years old in good health.

This clone was observed at least ten times. The read terminates 3 residues before the CDR3 end, so the remaining end is supplied by the germline J gene. The chain links TRBV19 to TRBJ2-3; D is ambiguous. V gave up 3 bases and J gave up 6 bases, with 13 bases separating them. CDR1 and CDR2 (germline): LNHDA, SQIVND (reference sequence). This CDR3 has 14 amino acids. CDR3: CASSMSVRPDTQYF. CDR3 DNA, as far as it was read: TGTGCCAGTAGTATGTCTGTAAGGCCGGATACG.

This clone was detected a few times. This chain's CDR3 is CASSFPGNEQFF. The CDR3 bases that were read are TGCGCCAGCAGCTTCCCGGGCAATGAG. The rearrangement links TRBV5-1 to TRBJ2-1; D uncertain. The read comes to an end 3 residues before the CDR3 does, leaving the germline J gene to fill in the end. The germline V and J ends were trimmed by 2 bases and 6 bases, with 6 bases remaining between them. The CDR3 consists of 12 residues. Germline V gene data show CDR1 as SGHRS and CDR2 as YFSETQ.

In this sample, this clone turned up many times. The sequence runs out 3 residues before the end of the CDR3; the remainder is reconstructed from the germline J gene. This sequence joins TRBV19 and TRBJ2-2; 7 positions agree with TRBD1. The V gene end was trimmed by 3 bases and the J gene end by 4 bases; junction bases not matched to a gene: 5. The CDR3 has 15 amino acids. Looked up from germline, CDR1 is LNHDA and CDR2 is SQIVND (reference sequence). Incomplete CDR3 DNA: TGTGCCAGTAGTATTAGAACAGGGGCCACCGGGGAG. Amino acids: CASSIRTGATGE. The CDR3 reads in full as CASSIRTGATGELFF.

There are many counts of this clone. The sequenced fragment ends 3 residues before the CDR3 boundary, so the rest is inferred from the germline J gene. The rearrangement joins TRBV5-1 to TRBJ2-1; D uncertain. Germline V gene lookup returns CDR1 SGHRS and CDR2 YFSETQ. CDR3 size: 11 residues. Deletions cut 3 bases from V and 5 bases from J, with 3 bases between. The CDR3 bases that were read are TGCGCCAGCAGCTGGCACAATGAG. Translating it yields CASSWHNE. The CDR3 in its entirety is CASSWHNEQFF.

This clone has a count of ten or more. The read is 3 residues too short to cover the CDR3 end, so that end is filled in from the germline J gene. The chain carries TRBV5-1 and TRBJ2-2; 7 bases agree with TRBD2. This CDR3 is built from 13 residues. CDR1 and CDR2 from the germline V gene are SGHRS and YFSETQ. CDR3 DNA, as far as it was read: TGCGCGGCGGGGGATTCGAACACCGGGGAG. Encoded protein: CAAGDSNTGE. The full CDR3 protein is CAAGDSNTGELFF.

This clone has ten or more counts. The read ends 3 residues before the CDR3 terminus; that terminus is restored from the germline J gene. The chain recombines TRBV7-8 with TRBJ1-6; D is uncertain. The germline V gene encodes CDR1 SGHVS and CDR2 FQNEAQ. The CDR3 is 12 residues long. With 1 base removed from V and 9 bases from J, the gap between germline ends came to 4 bases. The CDR3 bases that were read are TGTGCCAGCAGCTTAGATAGTTCACCC. Its protein is CASSLDSSP. The complete CDR3 sequence is CASSLDSSPLHF.

This clone was seen at least ten times. From the germline J gene comes the end of the CDR3, since the read stops 3 residues before it. V usage is TRBV20-1 and J usage is TRBJ2-1; 9 nucleotides match TRBD2. The CDR3 has 16 amino acids. The germline V gene has CDR1 DFQATT and CDR2 SNEGSKA (reference sequence). The CDR3 loop reads CRAGLAGIPSYNEQFF. CDR3 bases read: TGCAGGGCGGGGCTAGCGGGAATTCCTTCGTACAATGAG.

This clone was seen many times. From the germline J gene comes the end of the CDR3, since the read stops 3 residues before it. The V and J genes are TRBV5-4 and TRBJ2-2; 10 nucleotides line up with TRBD1. This CDR3 has 14 residues. CDR1 and CDR2 (germline): SGHNT, YYREEE (reference sequence). The trim removed 3 bases at V and 4 bases at J, leaving 0 bases unmatched. CDR3: CASSWDRGTGELFF. Incomplete CDR3 DNA: TGTGCCAGCAGCTGGGACAGGGGCACCGGGGAG.

This clone was counted ten times or more. The read is 3 residues too short to cover the CDR3 end, so that end is filled in from the germline J gene. The gene calls are TRBV10-3 and TRBJ1-1; tentative D call: TRBD1 (6 bases). The CDR3 is 13 amino acids. CDR1 is ENHRY and CDR2 is SYGVKD in the germline V gene. Trimming pared 7 bases from V and 1 base from J, leaving 10 bases between. The CDR3 region is CAITYRENTEAFF. CDR3 bases read: TGTGCCATCACCTACAGGGAGAACACTGAA.

In this sample, this clone turned up many times. The CDR3 end is not reached by the read, which stops 3 residues before it; the germline J gene fills it in. The rearrangement links TRBV20-1 to TRBJ2-5; TRBD2 aligns across 8 bases. Germline-derived CDR1 and CDR2 are DFQATT and SNEGSKA (reference sequence). Losses at the gene ends were 6 bases for V and 4 bases for J; bases not matched to a gene: 16. The CDR3 contains 16 residues. The sequenced CDR3 bases are TGCAGTGCGATCTCGTCCGGGGGGGGGAACAGAGAGACC. This sequence encodes CSAISSGGGNRET. The CDR3 in full is CSAISSGGGNRETQYF.

This clone was seen many times. The read finishes 3 residues shy of the CDR3 end, and the germline J gene is used to complete it. The chain carries TRBV29-1 and TRBJ1-1; TRBD1 is a possible D gene (5 bases). This CDR3 has 12 residues. Trimming pared 4 bases from V and 5 bases from J, leaving 11 bases between. Germline-derived CDR1 and CDR2 are SQVTM and ANQGSEA. CDR3 DNA (partial): TGCAGCGTTGGTTACAGGTCTACTGAA. Protein product: CSVGYRSTE. The full-length CDR3 reads as CSVGYRSTEAFF.

Worth noting for this clone: Coverage ceases 3 residues before the CDR3 finishes, and the germline J gene fills in the end. J is TRBJ2-3 and V is TRBV29-1; 8 bases align to TRBD2. The J segment lost 2 bases and the V segment lost 5 bases, leaving 12 bases of the junction unmatched. From germline, CDR1 is SQVTM and CDR2 ANQGSEA. The CDR3 contains 16 residues. The CDR3 is CSVPREGRGPTDTQYF. The CDR3 bases that were read are TGCAGCGTTCCCCGGGAGGGCAGGGGCCCCACAGATACG.

This clone was observed many times. The read terminates 3 residues ahead of where the CDR3 ends, so the germline J gene completes it. The J gene is TRBJ1-1, the V gene TRBV5-1, with 8 bases matching TRBD1. The CDR3 is made up of 15 amino acids. Unmatched junction bases numbered 7, after V lost 2 bases and J lost 4 bases. The V gene's germline CDR1 is SGHRS and CDR2 YFSETQ. The CDR3 sequence: CASSLDGQGVTEAFF. The CDR3 DNA, read in part, is TGCGCCAGCAGCTTAGACGGACAGGGCGTCACTGAA. Complete variable domain (other parts from reference TRBV5-1 and TRBJ1-1): KAGVTQTPRYLIKTRGQQVTLSCSPISGHRSVSWYQQTPGQGLQFLFEYFSETQRNKGNFPGRFSGRQFSNSRSEMNVSTLELGDSALYLCASSLDGQGVTEAFFGQGTRLTVV.

This clone was observed a handful of times. The CDR3 goes on 3 residues after the read ends, and that part is filled in from the germline J gene. The chain uses TRBV11-1 and TRBJ2-2, with no clear D. This CDR3 comprises 14 residues. V was trimmed by 6 bases and J by 3 bases, leaving 11 bases between them. Germline V gives CDR1 SGHAT, CDR2 FQDESV (reference sequence). The part of the CDR3 DNA that was read is TGTGCCAGCAGTCGTTCAACAGACACCGGGGAG. Translating gives CASSRSTDTGE. The whole CDR3 is CASSRSTDTGELFF.

This clone was counted many times. The CDR3 extends 3 residues past the end of the read, so its final part is completed from the germline J gene. This rearrangement joins TRBV7-3 to TRBJ2-2; a weak D match, TRBD1 (5 bases). The CDR3 length is 15 residues. Germline loops: CDR1 SGHTA, CDR2 FQGTGA. The V gene lost 1 base and the J gene lost 2 bases, with 8 bases spanning the gap. CDR3 sequence: CASSLSRANTGELFF. CDR3 DNA (partial): TGTGCCAGCAGCTTAAGCAGGGCAAACACCGGGGAG.

The table lists this clone with many counts. The DNA ends 3 residues before the CDR3 does, and the rest of the CDR3 is filled in from the germline J gene. V and J are TRBV28 and TRBJ2-7; D unclear. Germline V lookup: CDR1 MDHEN, CDR2 SYDVKM. With 7 bases removed from V and 2 bases from J, the gap between germline ends came to 21 bases. The CDR3 has 16 residues. This CDR3 is CASNARSQVLAYEQYF. The CDR3 DNA, read in part, is TGTGCCAGCAACGCCCGGTCGCAGGTACTCGCCTACGAG.

This clone has a count of ten or more. The sequenced part of the CDR3 DNA is TGCGCCAGCAGATGGACTAGCGGGAGTATCGAGACC. Protein: CASRWTSGSIET. The complete CDR3 reads CASRWTSGSIETQYF. The chain combines TRBV5-1 with TRBJ2-5; 13 bases agree with TRBD2. Read sequence stops 3 residues before the CDR3 end, and the germline J gene provides the missing end. The CDR3 loop spans 15 amino acids. V lost 5 bases and J lost 5; bases outside the gene matches: 6. In germline, CDR1 is SGHRS, CDR2 YFSETQ.

This clone was observed at least ten times. With the read ending 3 residues before the CDR3 end, the germline J gene is used to fill in that end. V is TRBV5-1 and J is TRBJ2-7; TRBD1 agrees at 7 bases. The CDR3 runs 14 residues. V lost 4 bases and J lost 2; bases outside the gene matches: 6. Germline loops: CDR1 SGHRS, CDR2 YFSETQ. The part of the CDR3 DNA that was read is TGCGCCAGCAGCCGAGGACAGGACCCCTACGAG. This encodes CASSRGQDPYE. The whole CDR3 sequence reads CASSRGQDPYEQYF. The full variable domain, rest sourced from reference TRBV5-1 and TRBJ2-7, is KAGVTQTPRYLIKTRGQQVTLSCSPISGHRSVSWYQQTPGQGLQFLFEYFSETQRNKGNFPGRFSGRQFSNSRSEMNVSTLELGDSALYLCASSRGQDPYEQYFGPGTRLTVT.

The CDR3 loop reads CATLDSAYNEQFF. The CDR3 bases that were read are TGTGCCACCTTGGACAGCGCCTACAATGAG. The V call is TRBV7-2, the J call TRBJ2-1; a weak D match, TRBD1 (6 bases). From the germline J gene comes the end of the CDR3, since the read stops 3 residues before it. Trimming cost V 10 bases and J 2 bases, with 12 bases left between them. This CDR3 comprises 13 residues. Germline lookup yields CDR1 SGHTA and CDR2 FQGNSA.

This clone was seen a handful of times. The read finishes 3 residues shy of the CDR3 end, and the germline J gene is used to complete it. The chain is built from TRBV10-2 and TRBJ2-3; D remains unclear. The CDR3 loop spans 11 amino acids. Trimming took off 10 bases at V and 3 bases at J, with 8 bases between the two ends. Germline CDR1 WSHSY, CDR2 SAAADI. The sequenced CDR3 bases are TGCGCCACGTTAGGGACAGATACG. Its translation: CATLGTDT. The CDR3 in full is CATLGTDTQYF.

This clone has at least ten counts. The read falls 3 residues short of the CDR3 end, and the missing part is taken from the germline J gene. The chain couples TRBV2 to TRBJ2-3; the D gene is possibly TRBD1 (5 bases). The ends were cut back, 6 bases at V and 2 bases at J, with 6 bases in the middle. The CDR3 spans 12 residues. The germline CDR1 and CDR2 sequences are SNHLY and FYNNEI. The CDR3 sequence: CASRDNTDTQYF. CDR3 DNA (partial): TGTGCCAGCAGGGACAACACAGATACG. The complete variable domain, with remaining parts taken from reference TRBV2 and TRBJ2-3, reads EPEVTQTPSHQVTQMGQEVILRCVPISNHLYFYWYRQILGQKVEFLVSFYNNEISEKSEIFDDQFSVERPDGSNFTLKIRSTKLEDSAMYFCASRDNTDTQYFGPGTRLTVL.

This clone was recorded many times. The covered CDR3 bases are TGTGCCAGCAGCGTAGGTCGCGGCCAGCCCTATCAAGAGACC. The encoded protein is CASSVGRGQPYQET. The full CDR3 protein is CASSVGRGQPYQETQYF. The chain carries TRBV9 and TRBJ2-5; D unclear. Sequencing ends 3 residues short of the CDR3 end; the germline J gene provides the rest. V dropped 0 bases and J dropped 2 bases, with 17 bases sitting between them. The V gene's germline CDR1 is SGDLS and CDR2 YYNGEE. The CDR3 loop spans 17 amino acids.

This clone occurred many times. The read falls 3 residues short of the CDR3 end, and the missing part is taken from the germline J gene. The chain joins TRBV2 to TRBJ2-5; D not certain. V lost 6 bases, J lost 2 bases, and 10 bases lay in between. Germline V CDR1 and CDR2: SNHLY, FYNNEI. The CDR3 contains 13 residues. Partial CDR3 DNA: TGTGCCAGCAGACCGACTCCGCAAGAGACC. It translates to CASRPTPQET. From start to end, the CDR3 is CASRPTPQETQYF.

This clone was picked up many times. Read coverage stops 3 residues before the CDR3 terminus; the germline J gene supplies the remainder. The V gene is TRBV5-6, the J gene TRBJ2-1; tentatively, D is TRBD1 (5 bases). V dropped 4 bases and J dropped 0 bases, with 11 bases sitting between them. This CDR3 has 15 amino acids. Per the germline V gene, CDR1 is SGHDT and CDR2 is YYEEEE. The sequenced CDR3 bases are TGTGCCAGCAGCCCCAGGGCGAGCTCCTACAATGAG. Protein: CASSPRASSYNE. The CDR3, in full, reads CASSPRASSYNEQFF.

This clone has a count of ten or more. The CDR3 goes on 3 residues after the read ends, and that part is filled in from the germline J gene. This rearrangement joins TRBV28 to TRBJ2-7, with TRBD1 as a possible D gene (6 bases). The CDR3 runs to 14 residues. The V gene lost 4 bases and the J gene lost 4 bases, with 14 bases spanning the gap. The V gene's germline CDR1 is MDHEN and CDR2 SYDVKM. Here the CDR3 reads CASSSTGPGYEQYF. The CDR3 bases that were read are TGTGCCAGCAGTTCAACAGGGCCGGGGTACGAG.

This clone has ten or more counts. The read gets to within 3 residues of the CDR3 end, and the germline J gene fills in the rest. This rearrangement joins TRBV4-1 to TRBJ2-3, with 9 bases matching TRBD2. Unmatched junction bases numbered 12, after V lost 4 bases and J lost 4 bases. From germline, CDR1 is MGHRA and CDR2 YSYEKL. This CDR3 is 17 amino acids long. CDR3 protein: CASSPGGSGGRADTQYF. The sequenced part of the CDR3 DNA is TGCGCCAGCAGCCCAGGGGGGTCGGGCGGGAGGGCAGATACG.

This clone was observed many times. The CDR3 sequence: CASSPARREGAGEQFF. The covered CDR3 bases are TGTGCCAGCAGCCCAGCAAGGCGGGAGGGGGCGGGTGAG. V gene TRBV7-8 combines with J gene TRBJ2-1; 9 nucleotides align to TRBD2. The sequenced fragment ends 3 residues before the CDR3 boundary, so the rest is inferred from the germline J gene. The germline V gene encodes CDR1 SGHVS and CDR2 FQNEAQ. The CDR3 consists of 16 residues. J lost 9 bases, V lost 5 bases, and 14 bases had no gene match.

This clone was detected many times. The read gets to within 3 residues of the CDR3 end, and the germline J gene fills in the rest. The gene calls are TRBV20-1 and TRBJ2-1, with TRBD1 identical over 8 bases. Germline CDR1 is DFQATT and CDR2 is SNEGSKA (reference sequence). There are 15 residues in the CDR3. The ends lost 6 bases at V and 3 bases at J; junction bases unmatched: 10. Partial CDR3 DNA: TGCAGTGCCGTGGCTCGGACAGGGTTCTACAATGAG. It yields the protein CSAVARTGFYNE. The whole CDR3 sequence is CSAVARTGFYNEQFF.